The 12 T cell receptor beta chains below were found in one sample sequenced in a study of CD8 T cells in Susac syndrome. Random hexamers primed reverse transcription of 0.5 to 1 ug RNA. MiXCR, applied by TCRdb to the immunoSEQ multiplex PCR reads, yields one record per CDR3 protein. The profile shows a few hundred thousand distinct CDR3 sequences, around 91% of them singletons. Sequenced material: CD8+ T cells from PBMCs. These TCRs come from a human donor with multiple sclerosis.

The rearrangement uses TRBV7-3 and TRBJ1-5; TRBD1 aligns across 10 bases. Germline CDR1 SGHTA, CDR2 FQGTGA. The ends lost 2 bases at V and 0 bases at J; junction bases unmatched: 13. The CDR3 has 20 amino acids. In nucleotides, the CDR3 is TGTGCCAGCAGCTTATGGGAGACAGGGGGCCCTACTTATAGCAATCAGCCCCAGCATTTT. Its protein is CASSLWETGGPTYSNQPQHF.

The chain employs TRBV30 and TRBJ2-1; D may be TRBD1 (6 bases). The CDR3 runs to 13 residues. With 8 bases removed from V and 9 bases from J, the gap between germline ends came to 20 bases. Per the germline V gene, CDR1 is GTSNPN and CDR2 is SVGIG (reference sequence). The DNA for the CDR3 is TGTGCCCGTAAGGGGGATGAGTCGAGTGAGCAGTTCTTC. Its protein is CARKGDESSEQFF.

V gene TRBV30 combines with J gene TRBJ2-7; 8 bases are a match to TRBD2. Germline V gives CDR1 GTSNPN, CDR2 SVGIG (reference sequence). V was pared by 1 base and J by 5 bases, with 4 bases of the junction left unmatched. This CDR3 contains 13 residues. CDR3 DNA: TGTGCCTGGAGTGACGGGAGGGCCCACGAGCAGTACTTC. It codes for CAWSDGRAHEQYF.

Only one count was recorded for this clonotype. This chain uses TRBV5-4 with TRBJ1-1, with D perhaps matching TRBD1 (6 bases). The V and J ends lost 4 bases and 3 bases respectively, with 13 bases between them. Germline CDR1 reads SGHNT; CDR2 reads YYREEE (reference sequence). The CDR3 totals 14 residues. The CDR3 sequence: CASSTGKGDTEAFF. The CDR3 bases are TGTGCCAGCAGCACAGGGAAGGGGGACACTGAAGCTTTCTTT.

The rearrangement joins TRBV20-1 to TRBJ2-3; 13 nucleotides match TRBD2. With V trimmed by 6 bases and J by 0 bases, 3 bases remained unmatched. CDR3 length: 15 amino acids. Germline V gives CDR1 DFQATT, CDR2 SNEGSKA (reference sequence). The CDR3 loop is CSALGLAGSTDTQYF. The CDR3 DNA reads TGCAGTGCCCTGGGACTAGCGGGGAGCACAGATACGCAGTATTTT.

The chain is built from TRBV20-1 and TRBJ1-3; D remains ambiguous. Looked up from germline, CDR1 is DFQATT and CDR2 is SNEGSKA (reference sequence). This CDR3 region has 13 residues. V lost 1 base to trimming and J lost 6 bases, with 10 bases between them. CDR3: CSARGVIENTIYF. CDR3 DNA sequence: TGCAGTGCTAGAGGGGTCATAGAAAACACCATATATTTT.

The chain joins TRBV3-1 to TRBJ2-7; TRBD2 matches 7 bases. Germline V CDR1 and CDR2: LGHDT, YNNKEL (reference sequence). The CDR3 consists of 18 residues. Germline trimming cut 2 bases from V and 4 bases from J; bases unmatched to any gene: 17. The CDR3 region has the DNA TGTGCCAGCAGCCAAAGAACGGGAGGACTTGCTACCACTTACGAGCAGTACTTC. Translated, it gives CASSQRTGGLATTYEQYF.

V and J are TRBV9 and TRBJ2-2; D is undetermined. Germline assignment: CDR1 SGDLS and CDR2 YYNGEE. The CDR3 is 14 amino acids. The ends were cut back, 5 bases at V and 2 bases at J, with 10 bases in the middle. The CDR3, as DNA: TGTGCCAGCAGTCCGACTTATAACACCGGGGAGCTGTTTTTT. As protein: CASSPTYNTGELFF.

This clonotype was detected a few times. The chain has TRBV7-9 and TRBJ2-7; 9 bases fit TRBD2. The CDR3 extends over 13 amino acids. The germline V gene has CDR1 SEHNR and CDR2 FQNEAQ (reference sequence). V was pared by 3 bases and J by 5 bases, with 2 bases of the junction left unmatched. The CDR3 bases are TGTGCCAGCAGCTTGCGCGGGAGGGACGAGCAGTACTTC. Its translation: CASSLRGRDEQYF.

The chain combines TRBV19 with TRBJ1-5; D gene uncertain. V was clipped by 5 bases and J by 4 bases, with 15 bases between them. The CDR3 is 15 amino acids. Germline CDR1 and CDR2: LNHDA and SQIVND (reference sequence). The CDR3 sequence is CASSQDGIENQPQHF. CDR3 bases: TGTGCCAGTAGTCAAGACGGAATAGAGAATCAGCCCCAGCATTTT. Complete variable domain (other parts from reference TRBV19 and TRBJ1-5): DGGITQSPKYLFRKEGQNVTLSCEQNLNHDAMYWYRQDPGQGLRLIYYSQIVNDFQKGDIAEGYSVSREKKESFPLTVTSAQKNPTAFYLCASSQDGIENQPQHFGDGTRLSIL.

V usage is TRBV27 and J usage is TRBJ1-5, with 9 bases lining up with TRBD1. The germline CDR1 and CDR2 sequences are MNHEY and SMNVEV (reference sequence). V shed 7 bases, J shed 9 bases, and the junction held 10 bases outside the gene matches. This CDR3 contains 14 residues. This CDR3 reads CASKPGQGTSPQHF. CDR3 coding DNA: TGTGCCAGCAAACCGGGACAGGGTACCTCGCCCCAGCATTTT.

The rearrangement links TRBV29-1 to TRBJ2-5; 7 bases are a match to TRBD1. The CDR3 has 13 residues. V lost 6 bases and J lost 0; bases outside the gene matches: 4. Germline CDR1 is SQVTM and CDR2 is ANQGSEA. In DNA form, the CDR3 reads TGCAGCGTAGAAACAGGGGACCAAGAGACCCAGTACTTC. Residues: CSVETGDQETQYF.